Presented here are 26 T cell receptor beta chains from one specimen sequenced in a study of T cell responses to AZD1222 COVID-19 vaccine. TCRdb keeps only in-frame clones here, not all; method: immunoSEQ multiplex PCR. The table lists some 110,000 clones, 80% to 90% of them singletons. The sample in question was peripheral blood, obtained on day 0 of MenACWY control vaccination. These receptors were collected from an adult in good health.

The rearrangement uses TRBV6-6 and TRBJ1-1; no clear D. The CDR3 loop spans 12 amino acids. Deletions cut 2 bases from V and 0 bases from J, with 1 base between. Per germline, CDR1 MNHNY and CDR2 SVGAGI (reference sequence). As DNA, the CDR3 is TGTGCCAGCAGTTACATGAACACTGAAGCTTTCTTT. Amino acids: CASSYMNTEAFF.

V is TRBV30 and J is TRBJ1-3, with TRBD1 as a possible D gene (5 bases). The CDR3 is 16 residues long. Trimming removed 2 bases from V and 2 bases from J, with 16 bases in between. The germline V gene has CDR1 GTSNPN and CDR2 SVGIG (reference sequence). The CDR3 loop is CAWSPPIRGAGNTIYF. CDR3 coding DNA: TGTGCCTGGAGTCCCCCCATAAGAGGGGCTGGAAACACCATATATTTT.

V usage is TRBV29-1 and J usage is TRBJ2-1, with 12 bases identical to TRBD2. This CDR3 contains 15 residues. Germline V gene data show CDR1 as SQVTM and CDR2 as ANQGSEA. The V segment lost 4 bases and the J segment 1 base; nucleotides outside the gene matches: 2. The CDR3 sequence: CSVATSGGSYNEQFF. The CDR3, as DNA: TGCAGCGTTGCTACTAGCGGGGGGTCCTACAATGAGCAGTTCTTC.

The chain carries TRBV5-6 and TRBJ1-2, with a weak D call TRBD1 (5 bases). Germline V lookup: CDR1 SGHDT, CDR2 YYEEEE. This CDR3 region has 16 residues. Trimming took off 3 bases at V and 3 bases at J, with 18 bases between the two ends. The CDR3, as DNA: TGTGCCAGCAGCTCGGGAGGGGACGAGGTCTACTATGGCTACACCTTC. Amino acids: CASSSGGDEVYYGYTF.

The gene calls are TRBV28 and TRBJ1-5; TRBD1 matches at 8 bases. The CDR3 is made up of 16 amino acids. Germline V gene sequence: CDR1 MDHEN, CDR2 SYDVKM. V dropped 4 bases and J dropped 1; count of bases not matched to a gene: 6. The CDR3 DNA sequence: TGTGCCAGCAGTTGGACAGGGATTGGGAGCAATCAGCCCCAGCATTTT. The encoded protein is CASSWTGIGSNQPQHF.

The rearrangement links TRBV7-2 to TRBJ1-1, with 7 bases fitting TRBD1. Germline CDR1 is SGHTA and CDR2 is FQGNSA. Unmatched junction bases numbered 9, after V lost 5 bases and J lost 0 bases. This CDR3 contains 16 residues. The CDR3 DNA reads as TGTGCCAGCAGCCAATGGACAGGAACAGTGAACACTGAAGCTTTCTTT. It yields the protein CASSQWTGTVNTEAFF. Filled out from reference TRBV7-2 and TRBJ1-1, the complete variable domain reads GAGVSQSPSNKVTEKGKDVELRCDPISGHTALYWYRQSLGQGLEFLIYFQGNSAPDKSGLPSDRFSAERTGGSVSTLTIQRTQQEDSAVYLCASSQWTGTVNTEAFFGQGTRLTVV.

The chain is built from TRBV28 and TRBJ2-3, with D hard to call. This CDR3 has 14 residues. Per the germline V gene, CDR1 is MDHEN and CDR2 is SYDVKM. Trimming left V 1 base short and J 3 bases short, with 8 bases between. CDR3 nucleotide sequence: TGTGCCAGCAGTTTATCTAAAGTTACAGATACGCAGTATTTT. Its protein is CASSLSKVTDTQYF. Based on the CDR3 plus reference TRBV28 and TRBJ2-3, the full variable domain is DVKVTQSSRYLVKRTGEKVFLECVQDMDHENMFWYRQDPGLGLRLIYFSYDVKMKEKGDIPEGYSVSREKKERFSLILESASTNQTSMYLCASSLSKVTDTQYFGPGTRLTVL.

The rearrangement uses TRBV5-5 and TRBJ1-4; D is ambiguous. Germline V gene data show CDR1 as SGHKS and CDR2 as YYEKEE (reference sequence). The CDR3 runs to 16 residues. V lost 0 bases to trimming and J lost 0 bases, with 9 bases between them. CDR3 coding DNA: TGTGCCAGCAGCTTGGTGCGGAGTGCAACTAATGAAAAACTGTTTTTT. It translates to CASSLVRSATNEKLFF.

V usage is TRBV6-6 and J usage is TRBJ2-7; D is uncertain. The V gene lost 0 bases and the J gene lost 5 bases, with 11 bases spanning the gap. The V gene's germline CDR1 is MNHNY and CDR2 SVGAGI (reference sequence). The CDR3 totals 14 residues. In DNA form, the CDR3 reads TGTGCCAGCAGTTACTCGGAGAAATTCAACGAGCAGTACTTC. Residues: CASSYSEKFNEQYF.

V is TRBV5-6 and J is TRBJ2-1, with 8 nucleotides matching TRBD2. Trimming removed 0 bases from V and 2 bases from J; junction bases left unmatched: 1. In germline, CDR1 is SGHDT, CDR2 YYEEEE. This CDR3 is built from 15 residues. The CDR3 sequence: CASSLEGLAYNEQFF. For the CDR3, the DNA is TGTGCCAGCAGCTTGGAGGGACTAGCCTACAATGAGCAGTTCTTC.

The gene calls are TRBV7-3 and TRBJ1-1; D perhaps matches TRBD1 (5 bases). Trimming removed 6 bases from V and 2 bases from J, with 13 bases in between. Germline CDR1 reads SGHTA; CDR2 reads FQGTGA. The CDR3 is made up of 14 amino acids. The CDR3 is CASSQGGVNTEAFF. CDR3 coding DNA: TGTGCCAGCAGTCAGGGTGGGGTCAACACTGAAGCTTTCTTT.

This chain connects TRBV2 to TRBJ2-3; D is possibly TRBD2 (6 bases). The CDR3 has 16 residues. V was clipped by 10 bases and J by 2 bases, with 22 bases between them. Germline V lookup: CDR1 SNHLY, CDR2 FYNNEI. CDR3 residues: CATRRGASGHTDTQYF. The CDR3 nucleotides are TGTGCCACTCGGCGAGGGGCAAGCGGGCACACAGATACGCAGTATTTT.

The chain couples TRBV18 to TRBJ2-5; 9 bases are shared with TRBD1. Trimming at V came to 3 bases and at J to 4 bases, leaving 9 bases not matched to a gene. Germline assignment: CDR1 KGHSH and CDR2 LQKENI. This CDR3 has 16 residues. Here the CDR3 DNA reads TGTGCCAGCTCACCTCTCGGACAGGGGTTGGTAGAGACCCAGTACTTC. Protein sequence: CASSPLGQGLVETQYF.

This chain joins TRBV7-3 and TRBJ1-1; D is ambiguous. V was shortened by 2 bases and J by 3 bases, with 7 bases between the two germline ends. This CDR3 region has 13 residues. CDR1 and CDR2 from the germline V gene are SGHTA and FQGTGA. CDR3 sequence: CASSLLLDTEAFF. In DNA form, the CDR3 reads TGTGCCAGCAGCTTATTGTTAGACACTGAAGCTTTCTTT.

The rearrangement uses TRBV19 and TRBJ1-4; D is undetermined. The V end lost 4 bases, the J end lost 7 bases, and 7 bases lay between the germline ends. Germline V gives CDR1 LNHDA, CDR2 SQIVND (reference sequence). The CDR3 extends over 12 amino acids. The CDR3 loop is CASSSLSEKLFF. Here the CDR3 DNA reads TGTGCCAGTAGTAGCTTGAGTGAAAAACTGTTTTTT.

V gene TRBV2 combines with J gene TRBJ2-7; TRBD1 is a possible D gene (5 bases). The CDR3 is made up of 11 amino acids. Germline V lookup: CDR1 SNHLY, CDR2 FYNNEI. V was shortened by 6 bases and J by 7 bases, with 10 bases between the two germline ends. The CDR3 DNA follows: TGTGCCAGCAGACAGGCCCGAGAGCAGTACTTC. It specifies CASRQAREQYF. The full variable domain, rest sourced from reference TRBV2 and TRBJ2-7, is EPEVTQTPSHQVTQMGQEVILRCVPISNHLYFYWYRQILGQKVEFLVSFYNNEISEKSEIFDDQFSVERPDGSNFTLKIRSTKLEDSAMYFCASRQAREQYFGPGTRLTVT.

The chain uses TRBV5-1 and TRBJ2-7; 10 bases are shared with TRBD1. The CDR3 runs to 15 residues. From germline, CDR1 is SGHRS and CDR2 YFSETQ. The ends lost 4 bases at V and 5 bases at J; junction bases unmatched: 9. The CDR3 loop is CASSGAGTGVHEQYF. The CDR3 DNA reads as TGCGCCAGCAGCGGGGCCGGGACAGGGGTACACGAGCAGTACTTC.

The chain is built from TRBV7-2 and TRBJ2-3; D not resolved. The germline V gene has CDR1 SGHTA and CDR2 FQGNSA. The CDR3 is 15 amino acids. V was shortened by 5 bases and J by 5 bases, with 17 bases between the two germline ends. The CDR3: CASSPGWVVGDTQYF. The CDR3 nucleotides are TGTGCCAGCAGCCCCGGTTGGGTGGTTGGAGATACGCAGTATTTT.

This chain connects TRBV28 to TRBJ1-2, with D tentatively TRBD1 (5 bases). This CDR3 contains 15 residues. Between the trimmed V and J ends, which lost 8 bases and 4 bases, there was a span of 20 bases. The germline gives CDR1 MDHEN, CDR2 SYDVKM. CDR3 loop: CASLPPLGGSYGYTF. The CDR3 coding sequence is TGTGCCAGCTTACCACCCCTTGGGGGGAGCTATGGCTACACCTTC.

The chain combines TRBV7-3 with TRBJ1-1, with TRBD1 as a possible D gene (6 bases). Germline V gene data show CDR1 as SGHTA and CDR2 as FQGTGA. This CDR3 is 13 amino acids long. Deletions cut 0 bases from V and 10 bases from J, with 12 bases between. The chain's CDR3 is CASSLTPGGGAFF. CDR3 nucleotides: TGTGCCAGCAGCTTAACGCCCGGAGGGGGAGCTTTCTTT.

This chain connects TRBV15 to TRBJ1-5, with D possibly TRBD1 on 5 matching bases. Trimming took 5 bases from V and 5 from J, leaving 16 bases between them. The CDR3 spans 15 residues. Germline assignment: CDR1 LNHNV and CDR2 YYDKDF (reference sequence). CDR3 sequence (DNA): TGTGCCACCAGCGGCAGGGTAGTATGGGATCAGCCCCAGCATTTT. The encoded protein is CATSGRVVWDQPQHF.

The chain carries TRBV28 and TRBJ1-2; 12 positions agree with TRBD1. V gave up 4 bases and J gave up 6 bases; unmatched junction bases: 6. The CDR3 is 15 amino acids. Germline V gene sequence: CDR1 MDHEN, CDR2 SYDVKM. The chain's CDR3 is CASSSPGQGADGYTF. The CDR3 bases are TGTGCCAGCAGTTCTCCGGGACAGGGGGCAGATGGCTACACCTTC.

The rearrangement links TRBV2 to TRBJ2-7; D call uncertain. CDR1 is SNHLY and CDR2 is FYNNEI in the germline V gene. This CDR3 is 14 amino acids long. Trimming took off 8 bases at V and 6 bases at J, with 20 bases between the two ends. The CDR3 protein is CASPPYGTQSEQYF. In nucleotides, the CDR3 is TGTGCCAGCCCTCCCTATGGAACTCAGAGCGAGCAGTACTTC.

This chain links TRBV11-2 with TRBJ1-6, with D hard to call. Trimming stripped 5 bases from V and 7 bases from J, with 9 bases between. CDR1 and CDR2 from the germline V gene are SGHAT and FQNNGV. The CDR3 runs 13 residues. In DNA form, the CDR3 reads TGTGCCAGCAGCCCCTCTGGCAATTCACCCCTCCACTTT. The encoded protein is CASSPSGNSPLHF.

CDR3 DNA sequence: TGTGCCAGCAGCTTAGGACAAACTAATTCACCCCTCCACTTT. Protein: CASSLGQTNSPLHF. The chain recombines TRBV6-5 with TRBJ1-6; TRBD1 is a possible D gene (5 bases). The CDR3 length is 14 residues. The germline V and J ends were trimmed by 6 bases and 6 bases, with 12 bases remaining between them. The germline CDR1 and CDR2 sequences are MNHEY and SVGAGI.

This rearrangement joins TRBV7-8 to TRBJ1-4; no firm D call. Germline CDR1 SGHVS, CDR2 FQNEAQ. The CDR3 has 13 residues. V lost 5 bases and J lost 6, with 10 bases in between. The CDR3, as DNA: TGTGCCAGCAGCCACAAGTGGGATGAAAAACTGTTTTTT. This sequence encodes CASSHKWDEKLFF.